The rows below give T cell receptor beta chains drawn from one sample of a study of OX40 agonist ivuxolimab in advanced cancers. Assay: immunoSEQ multiplex PCR; the TCRdb copy retains only in-frame clones and omits some. The sample shows about 22,000 clones, 80% to 90% of them seen only once. The material sequenced was CD4+ or CD8+ T cells sorted from blood, taken in a trial of the OX40 agonist ivuxolimab. The receptors derive from an adult with an advanced solid tumor such as melanoma, head and neck, liver or kidney cancer. The conserved cysteine and the conserved F or W are not part of the CDR3 here. Fields, in order: J gene, V gene, CDR3 protein.

>TRBJ1-3|TRBV11-1
ASSFQTSKDISGNTIY
>TRBJ2-7|TRBV27
ASSSPGLAYEQY
>TRBJ2-7|TRBV6-6
ASSYLTYEQY
>TRBJ1-2|TRBV6-5
ATRGQDGYT
>TRBJ2-1|TRBV7-6
ASSYTGGSYNEQF
>TRBJ2-7|TRBV2
ATKGGNEQY
>TRBJ2-5|TRBV9
ASSVASGQETQY
>TRBJ1-5|TRBV7-9
ASSSLEQGSSNQPQH
>TRBJ2-2|TRBV30
AWSRGGARTGELF
>TRBJ2-2|TRBV10-1
ASSAGTRAGELF
>TRBJ2-5|TRBV7-6
ASRGEGKETQY
>TRBJ2-2|TRBV29-1
SVENRGRLGELF
>TRBJ2-7|TRBV18
ASSPWTGEGGYEQY
>TRBJ2-2|TRBV5-1
ASSSTGNTGELF
>TRBJ2-7|TRBV5-6
ASSQGWGSFYEQY
>TRBJ2-7|TRBV27
ASSLTTHYEQY
>TRBJ1-2|TRBV28
ASTLLPRLYGYT
>TRBJ2-7|TRBV5-4
ASSLESLAGDEQY
>TRBJ2-7|TRBV6-1
ASSYSSGEQY
>TRBJ1-5|TRBV27
ASSLRTGVQPQH